This T cell receptor (beta chain) was profiled in a study of human T cells and chemical hapten exposure. Study at large: Skin on the upper inner arm, around 2 cm by around 2 cm in size, was sensitized with 2% DPC. All patients underwent weekly scalp dosing with diphenylcyclopropenone for the full roughly 25-week study. Patients, largely female, had alopecia areata, totalis or universalis.

TCRdb fed the RACE reads into MiXCR, producing one record per CDR3 protein. The sample holds more than 70,000 distinct CDR3 sequences, around 10% seen once. This clonotype was counted only a few times. As to time point: patch test 2, 6 weeks after DPC sensitization. Regarding treatment: therapeutic diphenylcyclopropenone sensitization with weekly scalp DPC. CDR3 length: 15 residues. V was pared by 6 bases and J by 5 bases, with 16 bases between. The clonotype was recovered from a man aged 18 to 29 with alopecia areata. Some clones in this sample may be carry-over from other donors' samples. This chain links TRBV12-3 or TRBV12-4 with TRBJ1-4; D is uncertain. The source material was whole blood, sampled in connection with sensitization to the hapten diphenylcyclopropenone (DPC). The CDR3 reads CASSHFVHQNEKLFF. Here the CDR3 DNA reads TGTGCCAGCAGCCATTTTGTACACCAAAATGAAAAACTGTTTTTT.